The rows below give T cell receptor beta chains drawn from one sample of a study of STAT3 mutations in large granular lymphocyte leukemia. Assay: immunoSEQ multiplex PCR; the TCRdb copy retains only in-frame clones and omits some. The table shows under 5,000 clones, with around 50% occurring only once. The sequencing sample was made of peripheral blood mononuclear cells. The receptor set was obtained from a man aged 60 to 69 with T-cell large granular lymphocyte leukemia. Some clones in this sample may be carry-over from other donors' samples. CDR3s leave out the opening cysteine and the closing phenylalanine or tryptophan.

J gene: TRBJ2-6; V gene: TRBV30; CDR3 protein: AWSVGSGANVLT
J gene: TRBJ2-3; V gene: TRBV23-1; CDR3 protein: ASSQVTGESTDTQY
J gene: TRBJ2-3; V gene: TRBV11-2; CDR3 protein: ASSFSPPDTQY
J gene: TRBJ2-1; V gene: TRBV30; CDR3 protein: AWGNSYNEQF
J gene: TRBJ2-1; V gene: TRBV5-1; CDR3 protein: ASRPGGGDNEQF
J gene: TRBJ1-6; V gene: TRBV6-5; CDR3 protein: ASRDGTPASPLH
J gene: TRBJ1-1; V gene: TRBV5-4; CDR3 protein: ASSSRVGDTEAF
J gene: TRBJ1-2; V gene: TRBV18; CDR3 protein: ASSPGQVYGYT
J gene: TRBJ2-6; V gene: TRBV4-3; CDR3 protein: ASSQGGQAGANVLT
J gene: TRBJ2-2; V gene: TRBV30; CDR3 protein: AWTGGGATTGELF
J gene: TRBJ1-6; V gene: TRBV6-1; CDR3 protein: ASSAGGRRQTLH
J gene: TRBJ1-5; V gene: TRBV5-1; CDR3 protein: ASSPDSRNQPQH
J gene: TRBJ1-1; V gene: TRBV7-9; CDR3 protein: ASSPGLYRGRSEAF
J gene: TRBJ1-2; V gene: TRBV7-9; CDR3 protein: ASSLASGYT
J gene: TRBJ1-1; V gene: TRBV13; CDR3 protein: ASSLGSAEAF
J gene: TRBJ2-1; V gene: TRBV5-1; CDR3 protein: ASSSYGTGAYNEQF
J gene: TRBJ1-3; V gene: TRBV25-1; CDR3 protein: ASPGGGTEGNTIY
J gene: TRBJ2-1; V gene: TRBV5-4; CDR3 protein: ASRGGLAGRDNEQF
J gene: TRBJ1-2; V gene: TRBV19; CDR3 protein: ASSVKGQGWDGYT
J gene: TRBJ2-5; V gene: TRBV30; CDR3 protein: AWSGGLETQY
J gene: TRBJ1-4; V gene: TRBV30; CDR3 protein: AWSVKGLGEKLF
J gene: TRBJ1-5; V gene: TRBV30; CDR3 protein: AWGLAGQGPQH
J gene: TRBJ1-1; V gene: TRBV29-1; CDR3 protein: SGDAEGTEAF
J gene: TRBJ1-2; V gene: TRBV29-1; CDR3 protein: TIGTGDYGYT
J gene: TRBJ1-6; V gene: TRBV7-9; CDR3 protein: ASQDRVDSPLH
J gene: TRBJ2-3; V gene: TRBV30; CDR3 protein: AWSGGFGDTQY
J gene: TRBJ2-2; V gene: TRBV7-6; CDR3 protein: ASSHQRPRAGELF